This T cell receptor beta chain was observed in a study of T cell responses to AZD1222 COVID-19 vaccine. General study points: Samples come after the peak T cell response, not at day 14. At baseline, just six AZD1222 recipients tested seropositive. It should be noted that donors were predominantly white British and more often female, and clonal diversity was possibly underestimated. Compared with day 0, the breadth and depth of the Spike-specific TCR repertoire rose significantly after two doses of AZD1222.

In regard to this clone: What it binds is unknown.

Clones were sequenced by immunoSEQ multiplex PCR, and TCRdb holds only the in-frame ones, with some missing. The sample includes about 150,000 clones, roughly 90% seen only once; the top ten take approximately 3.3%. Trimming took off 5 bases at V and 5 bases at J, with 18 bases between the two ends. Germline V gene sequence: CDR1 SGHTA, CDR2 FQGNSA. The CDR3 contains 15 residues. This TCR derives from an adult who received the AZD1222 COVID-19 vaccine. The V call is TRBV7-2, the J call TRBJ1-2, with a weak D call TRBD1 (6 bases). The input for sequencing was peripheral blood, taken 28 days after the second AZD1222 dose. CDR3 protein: CASSTAGGAWYGYTF. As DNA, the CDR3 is TGTGCCAGCAGCACCGCTGGGGGGGCGTGGTATGGCTACACCTTC.